The T cell receptor (beta chain) under discussion was sequenced for a study of blood T cell repertoires in COVID-19. For the study at large: Specimens from acute and convalescent COVID-19 originated in the United States, Italy and Spain.

Residents of 24 US areas, aged roughly 18 to 89 years, made up the participants. Clinical history reported by participants formed the basis on which cohorts were assigned. In the original workflow: Quantification of nucleated cells was approximated via reference gene primer amplification. Clones were sequenced by immunoSEQ multiplex PCR, and TCRdb holds only the in-frame ones, with some missing. V and J calls and clone size are given by that table; D and trimming were obtained from the DNA. The data contain some 410,000 clones, over 75% of them singletons. The TCR sequence derives from a woman in her twenties or thirties with acute COVID-19. Sequencing input: PBMCs or T cells enriched from blood (not recorded which).

The CDR3 nucleotides read TGTGCCAGCAGTGTCCCACGCGGGGGATTTAACTATGGCTACACCTTC. It specifies CASSVPRGGFNYGYTF. The gene calls are TRBV2 and TRBJ1-2; D possibly corresponds to TRBD1 (5 bases). This CDR3 contains 16 residues. Germline V gives CDR1 SNHLY, CDR2 FYNNEI. Deletions cut 4 bases from V and 1 base from J, with 16 bases between. Drawing the rest from reference TRBV2 and TRBJ1-2, the complete variable domain is EPEVTQTPSHQVTQMGQEVILRCVPISNHLYFYWYRQILGQKVEFLVSFYNNEISEKSEIFDDQFSVERPDGSNFTLKIRSTKLEDSAMYFCASSVPRGGFNYGYTFGSGTRLTVV.